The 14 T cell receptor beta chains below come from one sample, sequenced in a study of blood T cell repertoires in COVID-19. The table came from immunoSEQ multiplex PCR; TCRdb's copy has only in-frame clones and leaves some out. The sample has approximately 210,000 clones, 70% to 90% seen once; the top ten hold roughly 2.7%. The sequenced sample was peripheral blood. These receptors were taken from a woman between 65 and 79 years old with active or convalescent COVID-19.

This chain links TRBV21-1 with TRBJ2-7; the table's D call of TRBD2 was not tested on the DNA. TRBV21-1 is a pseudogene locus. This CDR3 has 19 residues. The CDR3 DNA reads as TGTGCCAGCAGCGACTTACGACTAGCGGGAGGGCCGGTTTTCGGCGAGCAGTACTTC. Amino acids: CASSDLRLAGGPVFGEQYF.

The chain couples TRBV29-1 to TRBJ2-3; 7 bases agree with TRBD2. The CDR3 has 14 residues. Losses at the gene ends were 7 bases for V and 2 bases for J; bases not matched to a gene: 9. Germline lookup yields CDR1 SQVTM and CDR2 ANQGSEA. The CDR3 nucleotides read TGCAGCGCCCCGCAGGGAGGGACCACAGATACGCAGTATTTT. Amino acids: CSAPQGGTTDTQYF.

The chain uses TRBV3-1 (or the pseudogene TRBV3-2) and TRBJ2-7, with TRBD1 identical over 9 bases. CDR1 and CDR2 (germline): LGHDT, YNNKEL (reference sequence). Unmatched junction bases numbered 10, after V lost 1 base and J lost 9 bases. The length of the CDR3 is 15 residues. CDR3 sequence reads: CASSQGTGVDVGQYF. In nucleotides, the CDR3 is TGTGCCAGCAGCCAAGGGACAGGGGTCGATGTAGGGCAGTACTTC.

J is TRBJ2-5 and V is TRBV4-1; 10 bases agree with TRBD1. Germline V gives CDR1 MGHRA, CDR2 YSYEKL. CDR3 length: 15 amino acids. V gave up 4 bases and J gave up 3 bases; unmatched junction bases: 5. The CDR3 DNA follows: TGCGCCAGCAGCCTAACCGGACAGGGGGAAGAGACCCAGTACTTC. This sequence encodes CASSLTGQGEETQYF.

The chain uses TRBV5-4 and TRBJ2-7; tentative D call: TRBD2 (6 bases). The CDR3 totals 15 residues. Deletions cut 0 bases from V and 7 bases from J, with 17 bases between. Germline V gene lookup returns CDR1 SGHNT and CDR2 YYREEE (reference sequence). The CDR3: CASSLGGDLGREQYF. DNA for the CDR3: TGTGCCAGCAGCTTGGGGGGGGACCTGGGAAGGGAGCAGTACTTC.

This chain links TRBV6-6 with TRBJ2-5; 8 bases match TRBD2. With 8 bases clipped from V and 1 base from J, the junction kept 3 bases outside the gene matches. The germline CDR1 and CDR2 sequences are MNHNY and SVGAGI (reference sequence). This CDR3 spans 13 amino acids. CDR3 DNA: TGTGCCAGCCGGGGGGGGACCCAAGAGACCCAGTACTTC. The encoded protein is CASRGGTQETQYF.

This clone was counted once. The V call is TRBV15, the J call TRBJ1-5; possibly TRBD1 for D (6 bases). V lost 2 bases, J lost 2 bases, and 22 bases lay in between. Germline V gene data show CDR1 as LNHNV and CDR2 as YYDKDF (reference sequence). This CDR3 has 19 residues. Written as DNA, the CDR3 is TGTGCCACCAGCAGAAACCGGAGAGGACAGAACATGGGCAATCAGCCCCAGCATTTT. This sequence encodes CATSRNRRGQNMGNQPQHF.

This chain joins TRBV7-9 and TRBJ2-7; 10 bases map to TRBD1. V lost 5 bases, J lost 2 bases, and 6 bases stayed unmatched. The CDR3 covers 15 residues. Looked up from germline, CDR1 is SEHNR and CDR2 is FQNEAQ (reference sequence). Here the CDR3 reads CASSMGQGPAYEQYF. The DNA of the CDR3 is TGTGCCAGCAGCATGGGACAGGGGCCGGCCTACGAGCAGTACTTC.

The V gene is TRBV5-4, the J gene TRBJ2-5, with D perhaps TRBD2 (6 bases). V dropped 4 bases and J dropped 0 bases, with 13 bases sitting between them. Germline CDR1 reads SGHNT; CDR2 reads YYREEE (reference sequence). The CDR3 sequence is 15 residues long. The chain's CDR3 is CASSAGPGDQETQYF. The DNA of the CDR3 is TGTGCCAGCAGCGCCGGGCCGGGGGACCAAGAGACCCAGTACTTC.

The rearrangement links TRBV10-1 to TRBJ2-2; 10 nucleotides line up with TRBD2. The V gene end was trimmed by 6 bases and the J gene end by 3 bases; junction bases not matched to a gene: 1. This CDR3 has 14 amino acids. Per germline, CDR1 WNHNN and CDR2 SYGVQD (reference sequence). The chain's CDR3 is CASRGLADTGELFF. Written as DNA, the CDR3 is TGCGCCAGCAGAGGACTAGCGGACACCGGGGAGCTGTTTTTT.

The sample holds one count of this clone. CDR3 coding DNA: TGCGCCAGCAGCTTGGGGGGCTGGAGTAATGAGCAGTTCTTC. Its protein is CASSLGGWSNEQFF. This chain uses TRBV5-1 with TRBJ2-1, with a tentative D call TRBD1 (5 bases). CDR3 size: 14 residues. Trimming shortened V by 0 bases and J by 7 bases, and 11 bases separated the two germline ends. Germline V gives CDR1 SGHRS, CDR2 YFSETQ.

The CDR3 nucleotides are TGTGCCAGCAGTCCTTATGCTAACTATGGCTACACCTTC. Its translation is CASSPYANYGYTF. The chain links TRBV6-4 to TRBJ1-2; D gene unclear. Trimming took off 5 bases at V and 0 bases at J, with 7 bases between the two ends. CDR3 length equals 13 residues. Germline CDR1 reads MRHNA; CDR2 reads SNTAGT.

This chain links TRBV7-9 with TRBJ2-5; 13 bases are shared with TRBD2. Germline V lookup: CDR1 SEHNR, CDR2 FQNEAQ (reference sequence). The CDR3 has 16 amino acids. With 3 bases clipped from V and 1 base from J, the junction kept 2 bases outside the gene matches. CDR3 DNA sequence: TGTGCCAGCAGCTTGCGACTAGCGGGGGGCCAAGAGACCCAGTACTTC. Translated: CASSLRLAGGQETQYF.

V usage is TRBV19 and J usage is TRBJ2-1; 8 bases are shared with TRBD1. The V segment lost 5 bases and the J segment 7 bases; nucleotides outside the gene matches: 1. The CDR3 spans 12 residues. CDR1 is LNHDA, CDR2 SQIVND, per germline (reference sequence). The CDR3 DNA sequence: TGTGCCAGTAGTTACAGGGGGAATGAGCAGTTCTTC. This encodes CASSYRGNEQFF.